This is a list of T cell receptor beta chains from one sample in a study of blood T cells in healthy people across ages. TCRdb analysed the 5' RACE reads with MiXCR anew, one entry per CDR3 protein. The sample yields about 1.1 million distinct CDR3 sequences, roughly two fifths seen once. Sequenced sample: blood. The receptors derive from a man younger than 35 in good health. Each CDR3 is given with its conserved first and last residue. Each record gives: CDR3 protein, J gene, V gene.

CASTLGEFPSGYTF | TRBJ1-2 | TRBV12-3/TRBV12-4
CASSEGGRRQPQHF | TRBJ1-5 | TRBV6-1
CSATPGLYSNQPQHF | TRBJ1-5 | TRBV20-1
CASSLWGSSEKLFF | TRBJ1-4 | TRBV7-3
CSVGLAGGRNEQFF | TRBJ2-1 | TRBV29-1
CASSARDSSTDTQYF | TRBJ2-3 | TRBV9
CASSEIVAGGNEQYF | TRBJ2-5 | TRBV25-1
CASREAGRFTGELFF | TRBJ2-2 | TRBV2
CASSESGGASDTQYF | TRBJ2-3 | TRBV6-6
CASSLIGLAGGTGELFF | TRBJ2-2 | TRBV4-2
CSARDSGKNTGELFF | TRBJ2-2 | TRBV20-1
CASSQGQLMNTEAFF | TRBJ1-1 | TRBV4-3
CASSKEDIVRGRDEQYF | TRBJ2-7 | TRBV21-1
CASSLPLGDSDYGYTF | TRBJ1-2 | TRBV4-2
CASGRTGQTYNEQFF | TRBJ2-1 | TRBV9
CASSLLGQSTEAFF | TRBJ1-1 | TRBV7-3
CSASTAGIVGEKLFF | TRBJ1-4 | TRBV20-1
CASSQNLGQHEQYF | TRBJ2-7 | TRBV4-3
CASGLASGGGSPLHF | TRBJ1-6 | TRBV7-2
CASSAPGTDFYNEQFF | TRBJ2-1 | TRBV6-6
CASSRRQTEAFF | TRBJ1-1 | TRBV6-5
CASSPGLRKAFF | TRBJ1-1 | TRBV6-5
CASSSGQHNYGYTF | TRBJ1-2 | TRBV6-2/TRBV6-3
CASSLADTGQETQYF | TRBJ2-5 | TRBV5-1
CASSYPKTGAWNTEAFF | TRBJ1-1 | TRBV6-6